This is a list of T cell receptor beta chains from one sample in a study of blood T cell repertoires in COVID-19. Profiling relied on immunoSEQ multiplex PCR, and the TCRdb table lists in-frame clones only, not all of them. The profile covers fewer than 200,000 clones, with 84% appearing a single time and more than 7.5% taken by the ten largest. What was sequenced was peripheral blood. These receptors were taken from a man between 35 and 55 years old who had recovered from COVID-19. The CDR3 runs from the conserved cysteine through the conserved F or W. A D gene is named only where the DNA matches it firmly. Not all rows give a size; the values are once, few, many and, for expanded clones, a class.

d_call j_call clone_size v_call cdr3_nt cdr3_aa
TRBD1 TRBJ1-1 NA TRBV10-3 TGTGCCATCAGTGAGCCGTACAGGGGCCCATTGAACACTGAAGCTTTCTTT CAISEPYRGPLNTEAFF
NA TRBJ2-1 NA TRBV28 TGTGCCAGCAGTTCACAGGGCAATGAGCAGTTCTTC CASSSQGNEQFF
NA TRBJ2-3 NA TRBV7-2 TGTGCCAGCAGTTCCGACAGATTCACAGATACGCAGTATTTT CASSSDRFTDTQYF
TRBD2 TRBJ2-2 NA TRBV4-1 TGCGCCAGCAGCCCGGGGACTAGCCCCGGGGAGCTGTTTTTT CASSPGTSPGELFF
TRBD1 TRBJ1-2 NA TRBV2 TGTGCCAGCAGTTATCAACAGGGGGCGAACATCGGGGGCTACACCTTC CASSYQQGANIGGYTF
NA TRBJ1-1 NA TRBV7-3 TGTGCCAGCAGCTTACAGGGATTGGGTACTGAAGCTTTCTTT CASSLQGLGTEAFF
NA TRBJ2-5 NA TRBV6-5 TGTGCCAGCAGTTACCGGGAAGAGACCCAGTACTTC CASSYREETQYF
TRBD2 TRBJ2-7 NA TRBV4-3 TGCGCCAGCAGCCAAGATATGGTAGCGGGAGGGTCCTACGAGCAGTACTTC CASSQDMVAGGSYEQYF
TRBD1 TRBJ2-6 NA TRBV7-9 TGTGCCAGCAGCGCGACAGGGGGAACTGGGGCCAACGTCCTGACTTTC CASSATGGTGANVLTF
NA TRBJ2-6 NA TRBV5-1 TGCGCCAGCAGCTCCGGGGGCTCTGGGGCCAACGTCCTGACTTTC CASSSGGSGANVLTF
NA TRBJ1-2 NA TRBV19 TGTGCCAGTACCCGGGGCAACACGGACAGATTCTATGGCTACACCTTC CASTRGNTDRFYGYTF
TRBD1 TRBJ2-7 NA TRBV10-3 TGTGCCATCAGTGAGTACGATCCCGGGACAGGTGCATACGAGCAGTACTTC CAISEYDPGTGAYEQYF
NA TRBJ2-5 NA TRBV6-6 TGTGCCAGCAGTTACGAAGGACCTCGGGGGACCCAGTACTTC CASSYEGPRGTQYF
NA TRBJ1-4 NA TRBV7-2 TGTGCCAGCAGCCCCAATACGGGGAGAGGAGAAAAACTGTTTTTT CASSPNTGRGEKLFF
NA TRBJ1-4 NA TRBV4-1 TGCGCCAGCAGCACAAGTGGGGGGGGTAATGAAAAACTGTTTTTT CASSTSGGGNEKLFF
NA TRBJ2-2 NA TRBV29-1 TGCAGCGTTCGTGGGCGCGATACCGGGGAGCTGTTTTTT CSVRGRDTGELFF
TRBD2 TRBJ2-1 NA TRBV7-2 TGTGCCAGCAGCTTAGATGGGGGAGGGAAGTTCTTC CASSLDGGGKFF
NA TRBJ1-1 NA TRBV28 TGTGCCAGCATCCCGGGGGGGGCAATGAACACTGAAGCTTTCTTT CASIPGGAMNTEAFF
TRBD1 TRBJ1-5 NA TRBV3-1/TRBV3-2 TGTGCCAGCAGCCTACAGGGGAGGCAGCCCCAGCATTTT CASSLQGRQPQHF
NA TRBJ1-1 NA TRBV5-6 TGTGCCAGCAGCGAAACAGGTGGTAGCACTGAAGCTTTCTTT CASSETGGSTEAFF
NA TRBJ1-3 few TRBV12-3/TRBV12-4 TGTGCCGCCAGGGATTCTGGAAACACCATATATTTT CAARDSGNTIYF
NA TRBJ2-2 NA TRBV6-4 TGTGCCAGCAGTGGCGGGACCGGGAACACCGGGGAGCTGTTTTTT CASSGGTGNTGELFF
TRBD2 TRBJ2-7 NA TRBV15 TGTGCCACCAGCGAGGGACTAGCTTACGAGCAGTACTTC CATSEGLAYEQYF
TRBD1 TRBJ2-7 NA TRBV7-8 TGTGCCAGCAGCATAGGACAGGGTAGCTCCTACGAGCAGTACTTC CASSIGQGSSYEQYF
TRBD1 TRBJ1-5 NA TRBV6-1 TGTGCCAGCAGCCTTAGTGAGACAGGGCCTCAGCCCCAGCATTTT CASSLSETGPQPQHF
TRBD1 TRBJ2-5 NA TRBV28 TGTGCCACCGACAGGGGGGGAGAGACCCAGTACTTC CATDRGGETQYF
TRBD1 TRBJ2-5 NA TRBV7-4 TGTGCCAGCAGCATATACCGGGACAGGTCGAATACCCAGTACTTC CASSIYRDRSNTQYF
TRBD1 TRBJ1-2 NA TRBV9 TGTGCCAGCAGCGTAGAGTATCCGGACAGGGGCCATGGCTACACCTTC CASSVEYPDRGHGYTF
TRBD2 TRBJ2-3 NA TRBV7-6 TGTGCCAGCAGCCCTAGCGGGAGGGTTGCGGATACGCAGTATTTT CASSPSGRVADTQYF
NA TRBJ2-1 few TRBV7-9 TGTGCCAGCAGCTCCGGGACTTTCAATGAGCAGTTCTTC CASSSGTFNEQFF
NA TRBJ2-7 few TRBV7-2 TGTGCCAGCAGTCGTGATCCTCAGTTGCCCGAGCAGTACTTC CASSRDPQLPEQYF
NA TRBJ2-7 NA TRBV13 TGTGCCAGCAGCAACAAGTACGAGCAGTACTTC CASSNKYEQYF
NA TRBJ1-2 once TRBV6-5 TGTGCCAGCACTCCGTCAGGATTATATGGCTACACCTTC CASTPSGLYGYTF
TRBD2 TRBJ2-1 NA TRBV4-2 TGTGCCAGCTCCGGGGGGGGAAGCTCCTACAATGAGCAGTTCTTC CASSGGGSSYNEQFF
TRBD2 TRBJ2-2 NA TRBV9 TGTGCCAGCGGTCCCCCTAGCGGGAGCTCCGGGGAGCTGTTTTTT CASGPPSGSSGELFF
NA TRBJ2-5 NA TRBV27 TGTGCCAGCAGTCCTAGGAGGGGGGGGGAGACCCAGTACTTC CASSPRRGGETQYF
NA TRBJ1-2 NA TRBV28 TGTGCCAGCCTCGGGACACCCTATGGCTACACCTTC CASLGTPYGYTF
TRBD2 TRBJ2-3 NA TRBV6-6 TGTGCCAGCAGGGTGAGCGGGGGCACAGATACGCAGTATTTT CASRVSGGTDTQYF
NA TRBJ2-7 NA TRBV2 TGTGCCAGCAGTGCATCTTCAGGGGATGAGCAGTACTTC CASSASSGDEQYF
NA TRBJ1-5 few TRBV4-1 TGCGCCAGCAGCCAAGATCGGAGCAGCAATCAGCCCCAGCATTTT CASSQDRSSNQPQHF
NA TRBJ1-6 NA TRBV7-9 TGTGCCAGCAGCCCCCCGGGGGATAATTCACCCCTCCACTTT CASSPPGDNSPLHF
TRBD1 TRBJ2-3 NA TRBV7-2 TGTGCCAGCAGCCCGGACAGGGTAACAAATACGCAGTATTTT CASSPDRVTNTQYF